This T cell receptor (beta chain) came from a study of blood T cell repertoires in COVID-19. Whole-study context: Sites across the United States, Italy and Spain contributed samples from acute and convalescent COVID-19. PBMCs, B-cell-depleted T cells, or T cells provided the cDNA or gDNA that made up the material.

In the authors' workflow: It was from reference gene primer amplification that nucleated cell counts were estimated. The data were produced by immunoSEQ multiplex PCR, yet TCRdb's version contains in-frame clones alone and is incomplete. The DNA was the basis for D and trimming; V, J and clone size are from that table. This sample has 40,000 to 60,000 clones, with around 80% found just once. The CDR3 runs to 14 residues. V shed 5 bases and J shed 1 base, with 10 bases lying between them. CDR1 is SNHLY, CDR2 FYNNEI, per germline. This rearrangement joins TRBV2 to TRBJ2-3; D unresolved. The receptor comes from a man in his 70s with acute or convalescent COVID-19. Material: peripheral blood. The CDR3 reads CASSLRWGTDTQYF. In DNA form, the CDR3 reads TGTGCCAGCAGTCTCAGGTGGGGCACAGATACGCAGTATTTT. The full variable domain, completed using reference TRBV2 and TRBJ2-3, is EPEVTQTPSHQVTQMGQEVILRCVPISNHLYFYWYRQILGQKVEFLVSFYNNEISEKSEIFDDQFSVERPDGSNFTLKIRSTKLEDSAMYFCASSLRWGTDTQYFGPGTRLTVL.